The 13 T cell receptor beta chains below come from one sample, sequenced in a study of CD8 T cells in Susac syndrome. Random hexamers primed reverse transcription of about 0.45 to 1 ug RNA. MiXCR, run by TCRdb on the immunoSEQ multiplex PCR reads, gives a single entry per CDR3 protein. The table records over 140,000 distinct CDR3 sequences, approximately 95% of them present only once. Sequenced material: CD4+ T cells from PBMCs. Source of these receptors: a human donor with Susac syndrome.

The chain carries TRBV2 and TRBJ2-5; a weak D match, TRBD2 (6 bases). CDR1 and CDR2 (germline): SNHLY, FYNNEI. CDR3 length equals 15 residues. Trimming left V 1 base short and J 2 bases short, with 11 bases between. The DNA for the CDR3 is TGTGCCAGCAGTGAAGTAGTGACTAGACAAGAGACCCAGTACTTC. It is translated as CASSEVVTRQETQYF.

This clonotype has a single count. The CDR3 DNA is TGTGCCTGGCAGACAGGGGTTACCGGGGAGCTGTTTTTT. Its protein is CAWQTGVTGELFF. The genes are TRBV30 and TRBJ2-2; TRBD1 aligns across 8 bases. V shed 5 bases and J 5 bases; nucleotides not matched to a gene: 4. The CDR3 spans 13 residues. Germline V gene sequence: CDR1 GTSNPN, CDR2 SVGIG (reference sequence).

This rearrangement joins TRBV6-6 to TRBJ2-1; TRBD2 matches 11 bases. The CDR3 is 15 residues long. With V trimmed by 0 bases and J by 10 bases, 5 bases remained unmatched. The germline gives CDR1 MNHNY, CDR2 SVGAGI (reference sequence). The CDR3 bases are TGTGCCAGCAGTTACTCGAGTCTAGCGGGAGGCGAGCAGTTCTTC. The encoded protein is CASSYSSLAGGEQFF.

The sample holds one count of this clonotype. In nucleotides, the CDR3 is TGTGCCAGCAGTTTTGACCGAGACTATGGCTACACCTTC. Translated, it gives CASSFDRDYGYTF. V and J are TRBV27 and TRBJ1-2; D gene uncertain. The V gene's germline CDR1 is MNHEY and CDR2 SMNVEV (reference sequence). Trimming took 3 bases from V and 3 from J, leaving 8 bases between them. This CDR3 contains 13 residues.

CDR3 DNA: TGTGCCTGGAGCCGAGGGGGACAGGGGAGGACCCAGTACTTC. It translates to CAWSRGGQGRTQYF. The chain uses TRBV30 and TRBJ2-5; 10 bases are shared with TRBD1. This CDR3 comprises 14 residues. CDR1 is GTSNPN, CDR2 SVGIG, per germline (reference sequence). Trimming removed 3 bases from V and 7 bases from J; junction bases left unmatched: 8.

In its sample, this clonotype was seen once. V usage is TRBV2 and J usage is TRBJ2-2; D might be TRBD1 (6 bases). V lost 0 bases and J 1 base, leaving 6 bases between the germline ends. The germline V gene has CDR1 SNHLY and CDR2 FYNNEI. This CDR3 spans 15 amino acids. The CDR3 loop reads CASSEARGNTGELFF. Written as DNA, the CDR3 is TGTGCCAGCAGTGAAGCCAGGGGGAACACCGGGGAGCTGTTTTTT.

This sequence joins TRBV7-2 and TRBJ2-7; TRBD1 aligns across 8 bases. In germline, CDR1 is SGHTA, CDR2 FQGNSA. With 4 bases clipped from V and 6 bases from J, the junction kept 17 bases outside the gene matches. The CDR3 is 17 residues long. CDR3 bases: TGTGCCAGCAGCTACGGACAGGGTGCGCCACCCAAAGTCGAGCAGTACTTC. Amino acids: CASSYGQGAPPKVEQYF.

The chain employs TRBV28 and TRBJ1-5, with 7 nucleotides matching TRBD1. V gave up 10 bases and J gave up 3 bases; unmatched junction bases: 12. This CDR3 has 15 residues. The germline gives CDR1 MDHEN, CDR2 SYDVKM. CDR3 nucleotides: TGTGCCACAAGCGCGTGGGACAGCTACAATCAGCCCCAGCATTTT. It translates to CATSAWDSYNQPQHF.

V usage is TRBV5-4 and J usage is TRBJ2-7; D uncertain. CDR3 size: 15 residues. CDR1 and CDR2 (germline): SGHNT, YYREEE (reference sequence). The ends were cut back, 0 bases at V and 3 bases at J, with 13 bases in the middle. Written as DNA, the CDR3 is TGTGCCAGCAGCTTGGGTGTTGGTCGTGTCTACGAGCAGTACTTC. Its translation: CASSLGVGRVYEQYF.

This clonotype has just a few counts. The rearrangement uses TRBV11-2 and TRBJ2-3; D may be TRBD1 or TRBD2 (6 bases each). Per germline, CDR1 SGHAT and CDR2 FQNNGV. The CDR3 is made up of 14 amino acids. The V gene lost 8 bases and the J gene lost 2 bases, with 14 bases spanning the gap. CDR3 sequence reads: CASGVGGNTDTQYF. The CDR3 nucleotides are TGTGCCAGCGGAGTAGGGGGGAACACAGATACGCAGTATTTT.

The count of this clonotype is one. The chain uses TRBV12-3 or TRBV12-4 and TRBJ2-7, with TRBD1 matching over 8 bases. This CDR3 contains 13 residues. V dropped 7 bases and J dropped 2; count of bases not matched to a gene: 4. The CDR3, as DNA: TGTGCCAGCATCCGGACAGGGACCTACGAGCAGTACTTC. Protein sequence: CASIRTGTYEQYF.

The gene calls are TRBV30 and TRBJ1-2, with D hard to call. The CDR3 consists of 13 residues. The V gene's germline CDR1 is GTSNPN and CDR2 SVGIG (reference sequence). V was trimmed by 4 bases and J by 4 bases, leaving 13 bases between them. CDR3: CAWTVGGSYGYTF. CDR3 bases: TGTGCCTGGACGGTCGGAGGTAGCTATGGCTACACCTTC.

The chain carries TRBV12-3 or TRBV12-4 and TRBJ1-5; the D is unclear. This CDR3 comprises 11 residues. Trimming shortened V by 6 bases and J by 7 bases, and 7 bases separated the two germline ends. CDR3 in DNA: TGTGCCAGCAGCGGAGGGCAGCCCCAGCATTTT. This codes for CASSGGQPQHF.